The clone carrying this T cell receptor beta chain showed up many times. Its antigen is undetermined. Sampling of bone marrow took place during active disease in every patient. The data belong to a study of read filtering for tumor transcriptome and immune sequencing. Study information: Transcriptome libraries were built from DNase-treated RNA. Study results and limitations: IR-seq captured clonotypes deeper and more reliably than RNA-seq.

Germline CDR1 is LGHNA and CDR2 is YNFKEQ. V lost 6 bases and J lost 3, with 21 bases in between. The CDR3 loop spans 16 amino acids. The library was built from about 400 ng RNA with molecular barcoded adaptors for alpha/delta and beta/gamma chains. Each CDR3 protein is one row after TCRdb ran MiXCR on the reads. The table has about 40,000 distinct CDR3 sequences, 12% seen once; the top ten hold around 32%. The source is a donor aged 40 or over with multiple myeloma. The sequenced sample was a population of CD138-negative cells sorted from bone marrow. This chain connects TRBV4-2 to TRBJ2-7, with a weak D call TRBD1 (7 bases). This chain's CDR3 is CASSRGLTGNFYEQYF. In DNA, the CDR3 is TGTGCCAGCAGTCGGGGGCTGACAGGGAATTTCTACGAGCAGTACTTC.